This T cell receptor (beta chain) was documented in a study of blood T cell repertoires in COVID-19. For the study at large: The samples span acute and convalescent COVID-19 from the United States, Italy and Spain. In each case, the material was cDNA or gDNA derived from T cells, B-cell-depleted T cells, or PBMCs.

Using immunoSEQ multiplex PCR, the repertoire was profiled, and TCRdb retains in-frame clones only, with some absent. The table includes about 150,000 clones, over 70% detected once. The CDR3 totals 17 residues. The V end lost 6 bases, the J end lost 0 bases, and 19 bases lay between the germline ends. The germline gives CDR1 MDHEN, CDR2 SYDVKM. The specimen sequenced was peripheral blood. The source of this sequence is a man aged 60 to 69 with active or convalescent COVID-19. The V gene is TRBV28, the J gene TRBJ2-3; no definite D call. The CDR3 protein is CASSYTSWATSTDTQYF. The CDR3 DNA reads as TGTGCCAGCAGCTATACCTCCTGGGCCACAAGCACAGATACGCAGTATTTT.